The sequence of this T cell receptor beta chain was determined in a study of T cell repertoires in cytomegalovirus infection. A few counts support this clonotype. The antigen is undetermined. In TCRdb, the reads were re-called with MiXCR into one record per CDR3 protein. This table has around 800,000 distinct CDR3 sequences, roughly 33% appearing once. Looked up from germline, CDR1 is LNHDA and CDR2 is SQIVND (reference sequence). Losses at the gene ends were 5 bases for V and 4 bases for J; bases not matched to a gene: 5. The CDR3 totals 14 residues. The sequences come from cultured CD8+ T cells from PBMCs, collected from culture after CMV antigen stimulation. The rearrangement joins TRBV19 to TRBJ1-2; 9 bases match TRBD1. This clonotype was sampled from a human donor in good health (CMV status not recorded). Some clones in this sample may be carry-over from other donors' samples. This CDR3 is CASSEQGASYGYTF. DNA of the CDR3: TGTGCCAGTAGTGAACAGGGGGCAAGCTATGGCTACACCTTC.